Below are 10 T cell receptor beta chains sequenced from a single sample in a study of blood T cells in healthy people across ages. Through a sample-barcoded 5' primer and a J-beta primer mix, a second PCR was run for roughly 6 to 11 cycles. Using its own MiXCR run on the 5' RACE reads, TCRdb lists one record per CDR3 protein. The sample holds around 800,000 distinct CDR3 sequences, roughly 44% seen once. Sequencing used blood. Source of these receptors: a man in his sixties in good health.

The V gene is TRBV12-1, the J gene TRBJ2-7; the D call in the table, TRBD2, was not verified against the DNA. TRBV12-1 is recorded as a pseudogene. This CDR3 region has 15 residues. CDR3 protein: CASSFESGGRCEQYF. In DNA form, the CDR3 reads TGTGCCAGCAGCTTTGAGAGCGGGGGGAGGTGCGAGCAGTACTTC.

This clonotype is deemed medium-sized. The chain links TRBV11-2 to TRBJ2-7, with TRBD1 as a possible D gene (6 bases). The germline V gene has CDR1 SGHAT and CDR2 FQNNGV. V lost 4 bases and J 0 bases, leaving 7 bases between the germline ends. The CDR3 runs 13 residues. The CDR3 DNA is TGTGCCAGCAGCTCGGACAGCTCCTACGAGCAGTACTTC. Translation: CASSSDSSYEQYF.

The CDR3 spells CASSRPSDTQYF. Written as DNA, the CDR3 is TGTGCCAGCAGCCGCCCATCAGATACGCAGTATTTT. This sequence joins TRBV11-3 and TRBJ2-3; D ambiguous. Germline V gene sequence: CDR1 SGHNT, CDR2 YENEEA. CDR3 size: 12 residues. V was pared by 5 bases and J by 4 bases, with 7 bases between.

Comment on this clonotype: Relative to the germline gene, one junction end is altered; a read error may explain this. The gene calls are TRBV5-1 and TRBJ2-3; D uncertain. The CDR3 has 15 residues. Germline V gene data show CDR1 as SGHRS and CDR2 as YFSETQ. CDR3 nucleotides: TGCGCCAGCGGCTTGATGGACGGAGACACAGATACGCAGTATTTT. Translating gives CASGLMDGDTDTQYF.

This chain links TRBV5-1 with TRBJ2-2; 7 bases are shared with TRBD1. The CDR3 is 14 residues long. Germline V gene data show CDR1 as SGHRS and CDR2 as YFSETQ. The trim removed 6 bases at V and 1 base at J, leaving 3 bases unmatched. The CDR3 sequence: CASNRQGNTGELFF. The CDR3 DNA sequence: TGCGCCAGCAACCGACAGGGGAACACCGGGGAGCTGTTTTTT.

The chain combines TRBV12-3 or TRBV12-4 with TRBJ2-5; D gene unclear. V dropped 2 bases and J dropped 5 bases, with 12 bases sitting between them. This CDR3 spans 14 amino acids. This chain's CDR3 is CASSLFGRMETQYF. CDR3 sequence (DNA): TGTGCCAGCAGTTTATTCGGTAGGATGGAGACCCAGTACTTC.

The J gene is TRBJ1-2, the V gene TRBV11-2; D remains ambiguous. V lost 5 bases, J lost 3 bases, and 16 bases lay in between. This CDR3 has 15 amino acids. From germline, CDR1 is SGHAT and CDR2 FQNNGV. The chain's CDR3 is CASSPETVLDYGYTF. The DNA of the CDR3 is TGTGCCAGCAGCCCGGAGACGGTTTTGGACTATGGCTACACCTTC.

The rearrangement uses TRBV5-4 and TRBJ2-5, with TRBD2 matching over 16 bases. V was clipped by 4 bases and J by 10 bases; unmatched bases: 10. This CDR3 contains 16 residues. Per germline, CDR1 SGHNT and CDR2 YYREEE (reference sequence). The CDR3 reads CASSSSGTSGGAYQYF. The CDR3 DNA reads as TGTGCCAGCAGCAGCTCCGGGACTAGCGGGGGGGCCTACCAGTACTTC.

This clonotype came up many times. The genes are TRBV7-2 and TRBJ2-1, with D possibly matching TRBD2 (6 bases). V shed 5 bases and J shed 0 bases, with 11 bases lying between them. This CDR3 comprises 15 residues. CDR1 is SGHTA and CDR2 is FQGNSA in the germline V gene. The CDR3 protein is CASSRLGPSYNEQFF. In DNA form, the CDR3 reads TGTGCCAGCAGCCGACTAGGTCCCTCCTACAATGAGCAGTTCTTC.

The chain uses TRBV4-1 and TRBJ1-1, with 9 bases lining up with TRBD1. The CDR3 consists of 17 residues. V was pared by 0 bases and J by 8 bases, with 13 bases of the junction left unmatched. CDR1 is MGHRA and CDR2 is YSYEKL in the germline V gene. CDR3 in amino acids: CASSQDRSGTGLSEAFF. CDR3 sequence (DNA): TGCGCCAGCAGCCAAGATAGGTCCGGGACAGGGCTTTCAGAAGCTTTCTTT.